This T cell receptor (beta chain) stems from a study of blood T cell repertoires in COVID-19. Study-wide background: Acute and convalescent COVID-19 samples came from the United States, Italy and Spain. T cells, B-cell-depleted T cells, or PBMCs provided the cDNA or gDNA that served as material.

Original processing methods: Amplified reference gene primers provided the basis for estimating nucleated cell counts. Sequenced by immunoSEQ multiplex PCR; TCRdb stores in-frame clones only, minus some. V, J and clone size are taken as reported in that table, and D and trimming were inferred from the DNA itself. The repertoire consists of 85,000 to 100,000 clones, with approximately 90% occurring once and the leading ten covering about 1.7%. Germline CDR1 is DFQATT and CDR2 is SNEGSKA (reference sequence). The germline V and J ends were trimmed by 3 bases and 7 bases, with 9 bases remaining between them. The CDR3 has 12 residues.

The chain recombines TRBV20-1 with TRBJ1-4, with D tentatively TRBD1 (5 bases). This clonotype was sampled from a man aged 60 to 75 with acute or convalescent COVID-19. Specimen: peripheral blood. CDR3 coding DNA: TGCAGTGCTAGTCTTCAGGGTGAAAAACTGTTTTTT. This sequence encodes CSASLQGEKLFF.